This TCR beta chain stems from a study of CD8+CD57+ T cells in acquired aplastic anemia (dated by TCRdb to 2016 to 2018). At the level of the whole study: Extracted DNA from sorted CD4+ and CD8+ cells averaged around 3.3 ug, ranging from roughly 0.19 to 27.4 ug. For healthy donor samples, the average read count was around 10 million for CD4+ cells and 11 million to 13 million for CD8+ cells.

Overall study results and their limits: Some 31 CD8+ CDR3 sequences were shared between patients and controls but appeared highly expressed in patients and within their immunodominant clones. Between patients and healthy controls, no significant difference in CD8+ Simpson's diversity was found (P=0.060).

Inclusive of the bounding cysteine and phenylalanine, the CDR3 is 19 residues long. Only the CDR3 DNA stays, 57 bases, in frame from base 1. CDR1 WSHSY and CDR2 SAAADI are derived from the germline V gene. Germline trimming: 4 bases from V, 7 bases from J; junction bases outside gene matches: 20. Profiling of TCR beta VDJ combinations and CDR3 sequences used genomic DNA as the template. An Illumina HiSeq 2000 was the platform used for TCR repertoire sequencing. The authors processed their data as follows. TRBV/TRBJ rearrangement plots, CDR3 size and DJ length profiles, and Simpson's diversity index were used to assess repertoires. The immunodominant clone was defined as the most abundant DNA sequence in deep sequencing data. CDR3 amino acid sequences were checked for sharing between subjects and were compared against published repertoires and the VDJdb database. Using fastp trimming at Q25 and MiXCR clonotype assembly, TCRdb reanalyzed the public sequencing data and kept in-frame beta chains. Rows are combined by CDR3 protein, so each entry shows the most common genes and DNA. The V and J calls were not made by the authors but by TCRdb's processing. For this sample the table gives 98,000 or so distinct CDR3 sequences, of which 40% to 60% were detected only once. Of the sample, under 35% falls within the top ten clones.

A note on this clonotype: Its antigen remains undetermined. A read error may be the cause here, since a much bigger clone is one base away.

TCR repertoires of sorted CD4+ and CD8+ blood T cells from severe aplastic anemia patients and healthy subjects were deep-sequenced in the study. Ficoll-Paque density gradient centrifugation was used to isolate peripheral blood mononuclear cells. Before DNA was extracted, CD4+ and CD8+ T cells were sorted using either FACS or magnetic beads. This clonotype was sampled from a human donor in good health, serving as a control. Material: sorted CD4+, CD8+, or CD8+CD57+ T cells (not recorded which) from PBMCs. Recombination joined TRBV10-2 with TRBJ2-7, with 12 bases aligning to TRBD2. In nucleotides, the sequence is TGCGCCAGCAGTGCTTGGGCTAGCGGGGGGGCCGAAGGGGTCGATGAGCAGTACTTC. Its translation is CASSAWASGGAEGVDEQYF.